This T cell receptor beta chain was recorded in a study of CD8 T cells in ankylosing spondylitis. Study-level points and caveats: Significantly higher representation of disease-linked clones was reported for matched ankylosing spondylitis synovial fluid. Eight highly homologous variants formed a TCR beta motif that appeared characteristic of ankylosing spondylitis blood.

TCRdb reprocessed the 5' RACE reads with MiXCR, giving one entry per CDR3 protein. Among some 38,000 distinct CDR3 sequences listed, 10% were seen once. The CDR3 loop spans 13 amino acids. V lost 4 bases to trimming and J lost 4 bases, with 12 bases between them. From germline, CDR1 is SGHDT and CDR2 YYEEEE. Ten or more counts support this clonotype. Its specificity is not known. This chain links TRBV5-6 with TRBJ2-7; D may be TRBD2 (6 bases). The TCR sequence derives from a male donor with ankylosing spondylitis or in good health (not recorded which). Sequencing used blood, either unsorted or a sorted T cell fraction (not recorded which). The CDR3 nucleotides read TGTGCCAGCAGCGGGGACTCTTTGTACGAGCAGTACTTC. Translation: CASSGDSLYEQYF.